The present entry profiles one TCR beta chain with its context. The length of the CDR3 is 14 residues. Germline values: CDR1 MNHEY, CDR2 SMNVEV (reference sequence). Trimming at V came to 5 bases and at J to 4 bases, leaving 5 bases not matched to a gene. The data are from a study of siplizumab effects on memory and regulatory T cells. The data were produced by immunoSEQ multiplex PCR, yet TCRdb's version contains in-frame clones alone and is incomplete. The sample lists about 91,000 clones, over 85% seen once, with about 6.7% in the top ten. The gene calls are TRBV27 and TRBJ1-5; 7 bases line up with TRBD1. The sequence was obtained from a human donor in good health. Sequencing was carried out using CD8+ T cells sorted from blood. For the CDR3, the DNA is TGTGCCAGCAGTATCACAGGGGAAAATCAGCCCCAGCATTTT. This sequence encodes CASSITGENQPQHF.